This T cell receptor beta chain was documented in a study of blood T cell repertoires in COVID-19. On the study more broadly: Donors in the United States, Italy and Spain gave samples during acute or convalescent COVID-19. From T cells, B-cell-depleted T cells, or PBMCs came the material, which was cDNA or gDNA.

This CDR3 contains 15 residues. From germline, CDR1 is MNHEY and CDR2 SMNVEV (reference sequence). Between the trimmed V and J ends, which lost 6 bases and 3 bases, there was a span of 18 bases. The authors' processing: Nucleated cell counts were estimated from reference gene primer amplification. Sequenced by immunoSEQ multiplex PCR; TCRdb stores in-frame clones only, minus some. Clone size and V and J calls were adopted from that table, with D and trimming inferred from the DNA. The table has 100,000 or so clones, 80% to 90% seen once; the top ten hold about a third. The J gene is TRBJ2-7, the V gene TRBV27; D may be TRBD2 (6 bases). Sequenced input: peripheral blood. This clonotype was sampled from a woman older than 75 with acute or convalescent COVID-19. As DNA, the CDR3 is TGTGCCAGCAGCACCCCCGACAGACTAGTCTACGAGCAGTACTTC. Translating it yields CASSTPDRLVYEQYF.